This TCR beta chain was sequenced for a study of blood T cell repertoires in COVID-19. Across the study: Sites in the United States, Italy and Spain provided acute and convalescent COVID-19 samples. In each case, the material was cDNA or gDNA derived from T cells, B-cell-depleted T cells, or PBMCs.

Authors' analysis steps: Reference gene primer amplification gave nucleated cell count estimates. The table came from immunoSEQ multiplex PCR; TCRdb's copy has only in-frame clones and leaves some out. For V, J and clone size, that table is used; D and trimming come from the DNA. This table has under 300,000 clones, more than 80% appearing once. There are 13 residues in the CDR3. With 5 bases removed from V and 8 bases from J, the gap between germline ends came to 12 bases. Germline CDR1 is SGHTA and CDR2 is FQGTGA. What was sequenced was peripheral blood. The rearrangement uses TRBV7-3 and TRBJ2-2; possible D gene TRBD2, 6 bases. The source of this sequence is a woman between 25 and 40 years old with active or convalescent COVID-19. The CDR3 reads CASSHTGVGELFF. CDR3 bases: TGTGCCAGCAGCCATACGGGGGTAGGGGAGCTGTTTTTT.